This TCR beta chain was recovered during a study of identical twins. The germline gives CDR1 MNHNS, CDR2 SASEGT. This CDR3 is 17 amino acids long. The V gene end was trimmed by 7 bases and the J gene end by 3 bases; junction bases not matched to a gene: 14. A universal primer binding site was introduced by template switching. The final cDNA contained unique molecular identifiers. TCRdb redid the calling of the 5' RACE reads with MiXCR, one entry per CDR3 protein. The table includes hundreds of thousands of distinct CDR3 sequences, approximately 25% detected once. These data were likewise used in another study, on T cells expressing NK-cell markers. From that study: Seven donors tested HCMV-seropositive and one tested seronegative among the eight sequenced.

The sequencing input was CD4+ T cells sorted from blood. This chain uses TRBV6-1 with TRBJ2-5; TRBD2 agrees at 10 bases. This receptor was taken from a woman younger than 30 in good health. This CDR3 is CASTRGSGGAPEETQYF. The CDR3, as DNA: TGTGCCAGCACCCGAGGCAGCGGGGGGGCGCCAGAAGAGACCCAGTACTTC.